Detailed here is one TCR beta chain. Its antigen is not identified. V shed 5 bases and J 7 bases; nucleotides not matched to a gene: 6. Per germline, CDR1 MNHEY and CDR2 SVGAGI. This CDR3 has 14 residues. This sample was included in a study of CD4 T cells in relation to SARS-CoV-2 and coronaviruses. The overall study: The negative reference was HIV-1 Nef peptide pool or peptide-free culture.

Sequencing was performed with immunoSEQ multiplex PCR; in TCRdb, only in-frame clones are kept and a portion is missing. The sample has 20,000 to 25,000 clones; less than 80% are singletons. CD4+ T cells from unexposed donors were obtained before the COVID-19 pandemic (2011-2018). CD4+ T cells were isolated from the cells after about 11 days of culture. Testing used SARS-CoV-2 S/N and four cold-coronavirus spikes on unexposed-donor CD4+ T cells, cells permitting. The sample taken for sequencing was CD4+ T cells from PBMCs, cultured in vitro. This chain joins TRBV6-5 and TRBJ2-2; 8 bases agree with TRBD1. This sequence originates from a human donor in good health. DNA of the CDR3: TGTGCCAGCAGTCGGGACAGGTTCATCGGGGAGCTGTTTTTT. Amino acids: CASSRDRFIGELFF.